This paragraph reports one T cell receptor (beta chain). The target antigen is unknown. Libraries were prepared by immunoSEQ multiplex PCR; TCRdb keeps only in-frame clonotypes and omits some of them. This sample has some 74,000 clones, with approximately 82% found just once. The data are from a study of OX40 agonist ivuxolimab in advanced cancers. Across the whole study: At doses from 0.01 to 10 mg/kg, patients were given intravenous ivuxolimab every 2 weeks.

The V and J ends lost 4 bases and 0 bases respectively, with 19 bases between them. Germline V gene sequence: CDR1 SQVTM, CDR2 ANQGSEA. The CDR3 loop spans 17 amino acids. Findings and caveats of the study: The study did not work out the antigen specificity of the expanded peripheral T cells.

This chain links TRBV29-1 with TRBJ2-4; D may be TRBD2 (8 bases). This specimen was CD4+ or CD8+ T cells sorted from blood, taken in a trial of the OX40 agonist ivuxolimab. The clonotype comes from an adult with an advanced solid tumor such as melanoma, head and neck, liver or kidney cancer. CDR3 sequence reads: CSVVSAGGQLAKNIQYF. In nucleotides, the CDR3 is TGCAGCGTTGTATCCGCGGGGGGACAGCTAGCCAAAAACATTCAGTACTTC.